One sample yielded the 27 T cell receptor beta chains listed below, sequenced in a study of blood T cell repertoires in COVID-19. Only in-frame clones appear in the TCRdb table, and some are missing; sequencing was by immunoSEQ multiplex PCR. The data hold over 60,000 clones, with 70% to 90% observed a single time. The specimen sequenced was peripheral blood. These receptors were taken from a man aged 65 to 79 with acute or convalescent COVID-19.

The chain links TRBV11-3 to TRBJ1-2; D remains unclear. Germline CDR1 reads SGHNT; CDR2 reads YENEEA. This CDR3 comprises 13 residues. The ends were cut back, 5 bases at V and 3 bases at J, with 10 bases in the middle. The CDR3 here is CASSPRQHYGYTF. As DNA, the CDR3 is TGTGCCAGCAGCCCTCGACAACACTATGGCTACACCTTC.

As concerns this clone: Different DNA sequences within this sample yield the same CDR3. The rearrangement links TRBV6-5 to TRBJ2-1; D remains unclear. CDR3 length equals 15 residues. Trimming stripped 2 bases from V and 0 bases from J, with 8 bases between. CDR1 is MNHEY and CDR2 is SVGAGI in the germline V gene. The CDR3 sequence is CASSYASGSYNEQFF. The DNA for the CDR3 is TGTGCCAGCAGTTACGCGAGTGGCTCCTACAATGAGCAGTTCTTC.

The rearrangement joins TRBV4-1 to TRBJ2-4; 8 positions agree with TRBD2. Germline lookup yields CDR1 MGHRA and CDR2 YSYEKL. The V and J ends lost 5 bases and 7 bases, in that order; junction bases with no gene match: 13. The CDR3 extends over 16 amino acids. CDR3 coding DNA: TGCGCCAGCAGCAACTCTAGGAGCGGGGGAGGCAACATTCAGTACTTC. Its translation is CASSNSRSGGGNIQYF.

The rearrangement uses TRBV25-1 and TRBJ1-2; TRBD1 is a possible D gene (5 bases). The V end lost 6 bases, the J end lost 4 bases, and 15 bases lay between the germline ends. The CDR3 consists of 14 residues. In germline, CDR1 is MGHDK, CDR2 SYGVNS. In DNA, the CDR3 is TGTGCCAGCAGAGAGACGGGACTAGGCTATGGCTACACCTTC. Residues: CASRETGLGYGYTF.

This clone was recorded only once. The chain couples TRBV4-2 to TRBJ2-1, with 9 bases aligning to TRBD2. From germline, CDR1 is LGHNA and CDR2 YNFKEQ. The V gene end was trimmed by 0 bases and the J gene end by 3 bases; junction bases not matched to a gene: 3. The CDR3 covers 16 residues. CDR3 protein: CASSQEGTSRYNEQFF. The CDR3 DNA sequence: TGTGCCAGCAGCCAAGAGGGGACTAGCCGCTACAATGAGCAGTTCTTC.

The V and J genes are TRBV29-1 and TRBJ2-3; a weak D match, TRBD1 (5 bases). The CDR3 extends over 15 amino acids. Germline CDR1 SQVTM, CDR2 ANQGSEA. V gave up 1 base and J gave up 1 base, with 12 bases separating them. The CDR3 DNA reads TGCAGCGTTGAAGTAGGGGTTGGACGCACAGATACGCAGTATTTT. Translation gives CSVEVGVGRTDTQYF.

V is TRBV11-2 and J is TRBJ1-6; D not resolved. The germline CDR1 and CDR2 sequences are SGHAT and FQNNGV. Trimming shortened V by 0 bases and J by 9 bases, and 6 bases separated the two germline ends. There are 13 residues in the CDR3. The DNA of the CDR3 is TGTGCCAGCAGCTTAGATCGGAGTTCACCCCTCCACTTT. Amino acid sequence: CASSLDRSSPLHF.

The sample holds a few counts of this clone. The rearrangement links TRBV7-9 to TRBJ2-2; the match to TRBD2 covers 15 bases. The CDR3 length is 14 residues. CDR1 and CDR2 (germline): SEHNR, FQNEAQ (reference sequence). V shed 4 bases, J shed 13 bases, and the junction held 4 bases outside the gene matches. The chain's CDR3 is CASSWTSGRAMLFF. CDR3 DNA: TGTGCCAGCAGCTGGACTAGCGGGAGGGCAATGCTGTTTTTT.

This chain connects TRBV7-9 to TRBJ2-6; tentative D call: TRBD1 (6 bases). Deletions cut 0 bases from V and 4 bases from J, with 19 bases between. Germline V lookup: CDR1 SEHNR, CDR2 FQNEAQ (reference sequence). The CDR3 loop spans 19 amino acids. CDR3 coding DNA: TGTGCCAGCAGCTTAGCTAAAAACAGGGATTTAACCGGGGCCAACGTCCTGACTTTC. Translation: CASSLAKNRDLTGANVLTF.

J is TRBJ2-7 and V is TRBV5-4, with 8 positions matching TRBD1. Losses at the gene ends were 4 bases for V and 3 bases for J; bases not matched to a gene: 9. The CDR3 is 15 residues long. The V gene's germline CDR1 is SGHNT and CDR2 YYREEE (reference sequence). The CDR3 reads CASSPGSRGLYEQYF. The CDR3 DNA follows: TGTGCCAGCAGCCCGGGGTCCAGGGGGCTCTACGAGCAGTACTTC.

The chain employs TRBV9 and TRBJ1-2; the D is unclear. Looked up from germline, CDR1 is SGDLS and CDR2 is YYNGEE. Trimming cost V 2 bases and J 6 bases, with 20 bases left between them. This CDR3 spans 16 amino acids. The CDR3 spells CASSVFSADIVNGYTF. In nucleotides, the CDR3 is TGTGCCAGCAGCGTTTTTTCTGCAGACATAGTCAATGGCTACACCTTC.

The CDR3 reads CAISESEGSTKNIQYF. CDR3 nucleotides: TGTGCCATCAGTGAGTCGGAGGGTTCAACCAAAAACATTCAGTACTTC. V gene TRBV10-3 combines with J gene TRBJ2-4; maybe TRBD2 (6 bases). The CDR3 covers 16 residues. Germline CDR1 ENHRY, CDR2 SYGVKD. The V end was cut by 0 bases, the J end by 2 bases, with 11 bases between.

This clone was observed a handful of times. This chain links TRBV3-1 (or the pseudogene TRBV3-2) with TRBJ2-7, with D tentatively TRBD2 (5 bases). The CDR3 has 15 residues. Germline V lookup: CDR1 LGHDT, CDR2 YNNKEL (reference sequence). Trimming stripped 0 bases from V and 2 bases from J, with 11 bases between. Written as DNA, the CDR3 is TGTGCCAGCAGCCAAGATATTGGGAGCCCCTACGAGCAGTACTTC. This codes for CASSQDIGSPYEQYF.

This sequence joins TRBV5-6 and TRBJ2-1, with D unclear. The CDR3 consists of 11 residues. Per the germline V gene, CDR1 is SGHDT and CDR2 is YYEEEE. V was cut by 0 bases and J by 9 bases, with 4 bases left in between. The CDR3 loop reads CASSLGGEQFF. The CDR3 DNA sequence: TGTGCCAGCAGCTTGGGCGGTGAGCAGTTCTTC.

V is TRBV12-5 and J is TRBJ2-3; 7 bases fit TRBD1. Germline V gives CDR1 LGHNT, CDR2 FRNRAP. V gave up 4 bases and J gave up 2 bases; unmatched junction bases: 12. This CDR3 spans 17 amino acids. The CDR3 DNA is TGTGCTAGTGGTTCCTCCGAGACAGGGCCTTCCACAGATACGCAGTATTTT. Its protein product is CASGSSETGPSTDTQYF.

The chain carries TRBV5-4 and TRBJ2-5, with TRBD2 identical over 7 bases. Trimming at V came to 7 bases and at J to 0 bases, leaving 6 bases not matched to a gene. The CDR3 is 14 residues long. Germline assignment: CDR1 SGHNT and CDR2 YYREEE (reference sequence). As DNA, the CDR3 is TGTGCCAGCTTTAGACTAGCCGACCAAGAGACCCAGTACTTC. It specifies CASFRLADQETQYF.

This chain joins TRBV29-1 and TRBJ2-5; D possibly corresponds to TRBD1 (6 bases). The CDR3 runs to 13 residues. The V gene's germline CDR1 is SQVTM and CDR2 ANQGSEA. V shed 7 bases and J shed 7 bases, with 19 bases lying between them. The CDR3 reads CSAETGTDGTQYF. The DNA of the CDR3 is TGCAGCGCAGAAACAGGGACCGACGGGACCCAGTACTTC.

The chain carries TRBV30 and TRBJ1-5, with a possible D match to TRBD1 (6 bases). V lost 2 bases and J 6 bases, leaving 17 bases between the germline ends. The germline V gene has CDR1 GTSNPN and CDR2 SVGIG (reference sequence). The CDR3 is 15 residues long. CDR3 DNA: TGTGCCTGGAGTCTGCCAGACAGGTTCGGTCAGCCCCAGCATTTT. Its translation: CAWSLPDRFGQPQHF.

The chain is built from TRBV5-4 and TRBJ2-5; the D gene is possibly TRBD1 (6 bases). From germline, CDR1 is SGHNT and CDR2 YYREEE (reference sequence). V gave up 5 bases and J gave up 4 bases, with 18 bases separating them. This CDR3 has 15 residues. CDR3 loop: CASSQDGQPLETQYF. The CDR3 bases are TGTGCCAGCAGTCAAGATGGACAGCCGCTAGAGACCCAGTACTTC.

This clone turned up a few times. The same CDR3 also results from other DNA sequences found in this sample. The V call is TRBV7-9, the J call TRBJ1-1; TRBD1 aligns across 7 bases. The CDR3 has 15 residues. Germline V lookup: CDR1 SEHNR, CDR2 FQNEAQ (reference sequence). Trimming took 5 bases from V and 0 from J; bases not matched to a gene: 6. CDR3 amino acids: CASSPRQGMNTEAFF. DNA of the CDR3: TGTGCCAGCAGCCCGCGACAGGGAATGAACACTGAAGCTTTCTTT.

The genes are TRBV7-9 and TRBJ2-1; 9 bases match TRBD2. Germline assignment: CDR1 SEHNR and CDR2 FQNEAQ (reference sequence). This CDR3 spans 18 amino acids. V lost 5 bases and J lost 8; bases outside the gene matches: 19. The CDR3 bases are TGTGCCAGCAGCCCCTTTGAAGGAATAGCGGGGGCAAACGATGAGCAGTTCTTC. This gives the protein CASSPFEGIAGANDEQFF.

The V and J genes are TRBV14 and TRBJ1-6, with D unresolved. The CDR3 sequence is 17 residues long. Deletions cut 3 bases from V and 0 bases from J, with 12 bases between. Per the germline V gene, CDR1 is SGHDN and CDR2 is FVKESK. The CDR3 nucleotides read TGTGCCAGCAGCCACGCCCAGGATAGCTCCTATAATTCACCCCTCCACTTT. This codes for CASSHAQDSSYNSPLHF.

The rearrangement links TRBV30 to TRBJ1-5; D gene ambiguous. The CDR3 consists of 13 residues. Germline values: CDR1 GTSNPN, CDR2 SVGIG (reference sequence). V lost 5 bases and J lost 4, with 12 bases in between. The CDR3 coding sequence is TGTGCCTGGGCGGCGGAAGATAATCAGCCCCAGCATTTT. Its protein is CAWAAEDNQPQHF. Together with reference TRBV30 and TRBJ1-5, the CDR3 gives the full variable domain: SQTIHQWPATLVQPVGSPLSLECTVEGTSNPNLYWYRQAAGRGLQLLFYSVGIGQISSEVPQNLSASRPQDRQFILSSKKLLLSDSGFYLCAWAAEDNQPQHFGDGTRLSIL.

V gene TRBV11-2 combines with J gene TRBJ1-2, with 7 bases identical to TRBD1. Looked up from germline, CDR1 is SGHAT and CDR2 is FQNNGV. CDR3 size: 12 residues. The V segment lost 2 bases and the J segment 8 bases; nucleotides outside the gene matches: 2. The CDR3 reads CASSLSGGGYTF. CDR3 nucleotide sequence: TGTGCCAGCAGCTTATCAGGGGGAGGCTACACCTTC.

The genes are TRBV6-5 and TRBJ1-1; unclear D gene. This CDR3 has 12 residues. V was trimmed by 8 bases and J by 5 bases, leaving 12 bases between them. Germline CDR1 MNHEY, CDR2 SVGAGI. CDR3 region: CASRIPRTEAFF. The CDR3 region has the DNA TGTGCCAGCCGTATACCCAGGACTGAAGCTTTCTTT.

Concerning this clone itself: The germline gene is not matched at one end of the junction; a read error may be the cause. CDR3: CASTPGLAGSRTGELFF. The CDR3 coding sequence is TGTGCTAGCACCCCGGGACTAGCGGGATCGAGGACTGGGGAGCTGTTTTTT. The V call is TRBV7-7, the J call TRBJ2-2, with 13 bases lining up with TRBD2. Germline V gene lookup returns CDR1 SSHAT and CDR2 FNYEAQ (reference sequence). This CDR3 spans 17 amino acids.

The chain carries TRBV5-8 and TRBJ2-3; 8 nucleotides agree with TRBD2. The V gene's germline CDR1 is SGHTS and CDR2 YDEGEE. J was trimmed by 6 bases and V by 2 bases; bases with no gene match: 14. The CDR3 has 17 residues. CDR3 region: CASSLGTSGGTGDTQYF. CDR3 sequence (DNA): TGTGCCAGCAGCTTAGGCACTAGCGGAGGGACGGGGGATACGCAGTATTTT.